A single sample is the source of the 18 T cell receptor beta chains below, sequenced in a study of regulatory T cells in long-lasting Graves disease. Time point here: newly diagnosed GD, antithyroid drugs for less than 3 months. Preparation of the TCR library used RNA extracted from PBMCs. Arm-PCR of CDR3 regions and iRepertoire HTBI primers were the basis on which TCR beta libraries were built. TCRdb recomputed calls from the multiplex PCR reads with MiXCR, one row per CDR3 protein. The repertoire holds roughly 410,000 distinct CDR3 sequences, with 15% as singletons. The sample was also reused in another study, on T cells in Graves' hyperthyroidism and ophthalmopathy.

The specimen was peripheral blood mononuclear cells (PBMCs), collected at new diagnosis, from a patient treated with antithyroid drugs. Receptors originate from a woman aged 40 to 50 with Graves disease.

This clonotype was counted ten times or more. The V gene is TRBV11-2, the J gene TRBJ2-1; D is ambiguous. Deletions cut 3 bases from V and 10 bases from J, with 13 bases between. This CDR3 has 13 amino acids. The V gene's germline CDR1 is SGHAT and CDR2 FQNNGV. The CDR3 DNA sequence: TGTGCCAGCAGCTTTACGCCCGCCGACGAGCAGTTCTTC. Its translation: CASSFTPADEQFF.

This clonotype has ten or more counts. J is TRBJ2-1 and V is TRBV28; 8 bases map to TRBD2. The V segment lost 11 bases and the J segment 2 bases; nucleotides outside the gene matches: 5. In germline, CDR1 is MDHEN, CDR2 SYDVKM. The CDR3 has 13 residues. This chain's CDR3 is CAVAGPPYNEQFF. In nucleotides, the CDR3 is TGTGCCGTAGCGGGACCTCCCTACAATGAGCAGTTCTTC.

This clonotype was recorded many times. J is TRBJ1-1 and V is TRBV27; possibly TRBD1 for D (6 bases). The CDR3 consists of 14 residues. Trimming took 5 bases from V and 1 from J, leaving 11 bases between them. CDR1 is MNHEY, CDR2 SMNVEV, per germline (reference sequence). CDR3 DNA sequence: TGTGCCAGCAGTCCGACAGGTCGGAACACTGAAGCTTTCTTT. This gives the protein CASSPTGRNTEAFF.

There are many counts of this clonotype. The V gene is TRBV12-3 or TRBV12-4, the J gene TRBJ1-1; no firm D call. CDR3 length: 14 residues. Between the trimmed V and J ends, which lost 2 bases and 4 bases, there was a span of 11 bases. The CDR3 DNA sequence: TGTGCCAGCAGTTTATCCGCGGAGACCACTGAAGCTTTCTTT. Protein: CASSLSAETTEAFF.

In its sample, this clonotype was seen a few times. V gene TRBV25-1 combines with J gene TRBJ1-6; 7 bases fit TRBD1. The germline gives CDR1 MGHDK, CDR2 SYGVNS. The J segment lost 8 bases and the V segment lost 0 bases, leaving 22 bases of the junction unmatched. CDR3 length: 21 residues. CDR3 in DNA: TGTGCCAGCAGTGAATACTTCCCAACAGGGGACGGTGGGAGTTCTTATTCACCCCTCCACTTT. It translates to CASSEYFPTGDGGSSYSPLHF.

The rearrangement joins TRBV6-2 or TRBV6-3 to TRBJ2-7; D gene ambiguous. Germline V gene lookup returns CDR1 MNHEY and CDR2 SVGEGT. V was pared by 0 bases and J by 0 bases, with 15 bases between. The length of the CDR3 is 17 residues. CDR3 sequence (DNA): TGTGCCAGCAGTTACTCCAGCCCAGGACGGTTCTCCTACGAGCAGTACTTC. Translated: CASSYSSPGRFSYEQYF.

This clonotype was counted at least ten times. The chain uses TRBV19 and TRBJ2-1; 11 positions match TRBD2. The J segment lost 14 bases and the V segment lost 5 bases, leaving 14 bases of the junction unmatched. This CDR3 has 15 residues. Germline V lookup: CDR1 LNHDA, CDR2 SQIVND (reference sequence). The CDR3 DNA sequence: TGTGCCAGTAGTCCCCTGACTAGCGGGGACAGAGGGAAGTTCTTC. It codes for CASSPLTSGDRGKFF.

The V and J genes are TRBV24-1 and TRBJ1-5; no firm D call. Germline V CDR1 and CDR2: KGHDR, SFDVKD. V was trimmed by 3 bases and J by 1 base, leaving 6 bases between them. The CDR3 runs 14 residues. The CDR3 nucleotides read TGTGCCACCAGTGATAATGGAAGCAATCAGCCCCAGCATTTT. Its translation is CATSDNGSNQPQHF.

In its sample, this clonotype was seen many times. The V call is TRBV6-5, the J call TRBJ2-7, with a possible D match to TRBD1 (6 bases). The CDR3 is 15 residues long. The V end lost 4 bases, the J end lost 4 bases, and 17 bases lay between the germline ends. Germline V lookup: CDR1 MNHEY, CDR2 SVGAGI. The CDR3 DNA reads as TGTGCCAGCAGTTTCGGACAGCTTTTGTCTTACGAGCAGTACTTC. Residues: CASSFGQLLSYEQYF.

This clonotype occurred many times. The V and J genes are TRBV28 and TRBJ1-5, with D possibly TRBD1 on 5 matching bases. The CDR3 consists of 16 residues. In germline, CDR1 is MDHEN, CDR2 SYDVKM. Trimming removed 7 bases at V and 2 bases at J, with 18 bases between. The CDR3 region is CASNFRQLRGNQPQHF. In nucleotides, the CDR3 is TGTGCCAGCAACTTTCGACAGCTTAGGGGCAATCAGCCCCAGCATTTT.

This clonotype was picked up many times. The chain uses TRBV2 and TRBJ2-3; D may be TRBD1 (6 bases). The germline CDR1 and CDR2 sequences are SNHLY and FYNNEI. With 3 bases removed from V and 2 bases from J, the gap between germline ends came to 12 bases. The CDR3 has 15 residues. DNA of the CDR3: TGTGCCAGCAGTGACAGGGGATTGCTCACAGATACGCAGTATTTT. It yields the protein CASSDRGLLTDTQYF.

This clonotype was seen ten or more times. The chain links TRBV7-9 to TRBJ2-1; no firm D call. CDR1 is SEHNR, CDR2 FQNEAQ, per germline (reference sequence). This CDR3 is 12 amino acids long. V lost 4 bases, J lost 8 bases, and 9 bases lay in between. The CDR3 loop is CASSSLGYEQFF. CDR3 in DNA: TGTGCCAGCAGCTCGTTGGGCTATGAGCAGTTCTTC. Based on the CDR3 plus reference TRBV7-9 and TRBJ2-1, the full variable domain is DTGVSQNPRHKITKRGQNVTFRCDPISEHNRLYWYRQTLGQGPEFLTYFQNEAQLEKSRLLSDRFSAERPKGSFSTLEIQRTEQGDSAMYLCASSSLGYEQFFGPGTRLTVL.

This clonotype occurred many times. The chain links TRBV19 to TRBJ1-5; D is unresolved. The germline gives CDR1 LNHDA, CDR2 SQIVND (reference sequence). Trimming shortened V by 3 bases and J by 12 bases, and 15 bases separated the two germline ends. The CDR3 totals 13 residues. CDR3 sequence: CASSIGNTGLQHF. The CDR3 DNA reads TGTGCCAGTAGTATTGGCAACACCGGGCTCCAGCATTTT.

This clonotype was observed at least ten times. The chain employs TRBV11-2 and TRBJ2-1, with TRBD2 matching 7 bases. Looked up from germline, CDR1 is SGHAT and CDR2 is FQNNGV. CDR3 length equals 17 residues. Trimming cost V 3 bases and J 4 bases; bases outside gene matches: 12. The DNA for the CDR3 is TGTGCCAGCAGCTTCACCCAAAAGGGAGGGTTATACAATGAGCAGTTCTTC. Translation gives CASSFTQKGGLYNEQFF.

This clonotype was found many times. The gene calls are TRBV28 and TRBJ1-2, with a possible D match to TRBD1 (5 bases). Germline V CDR1 and CDR2: MDHEN, SYDVKM. The CDR3 consists of 15 residues. The V end lost 5 bases, the J end lost 8 bases, and 21 bases lay between the germline ends. The CDR3 spells CASSGDLTGWGGYTF. The CDR3, as DNA: TGTGCCAGCAGTGGGGACCTAACAGGATGGGGCGGCTACACCTTC.

V is TRBV7-6 and J is TRBJ2-1; D unclear. CDR3 length: 14 amino acids. In germline, CDR1 is SGHVS, CDR2 FNYEAQ. Deletions cut 6 bases from V and 7 bases from J, with 16 bases between. This CDR3 reads CASSPVELGNEQFF. The CDR3 DNA follows: TGTGCCAGCAGTCCCGTAGAGCTAGGGAATGAGCAGTTCTTC.

This clonotype was counted many times. The V call is TRBV28, the J call TRBJ2-3; 7 bases line up with TRBD2. Trimming took 3 bases from V and 5 from J; bases not matched to a gene: 8. Looked up from germline, CDR1 is MDHEN and CDR2 is SYDVKM. The CDR3 sequence is 15 residues long. Here the CDR3 reads CASSLERDVVDTQYF. DNA of the CDR3: TGTGCCAGCAGTTTGGAGCGGGATGTGGTAGATACGCAGTATTTT.

Ten or more counts support this clonotype. The chain joins TRBV9 to TRBJ2-1, with 10 bases that match TRBD2. Trimming removed 3 bases from V and 8 bases from J; junction bases left unmatched: 8. The length of the CDR3 is 15 residues. Germline CDR1 and CDR2: SGDLS and YYNGEE. CDR3 nucleotide sequence: TGTGCCAGCAGCGGAAGCGGGAGGGCCGTAGATGAGCAGTTCTTC. Protein: CASSGSGRAVDEQFF. The whole variable domain, remainder taken from reference TRBV9 and TRBJ2-1, is DSGVTQTPKHLITATGQRVTLRCSPRSGDLSVYWYQQSLDQGLQFLIQYYNGEERAKGNILERFSAQQFPDLHSELNLSSLELGDSALYFCASSGSGRAVDEQFFGPGTRLTVL.